Presented here are 23 T cell receptor beta chains from one specimen sequenced in a study of Ad26.COV2.S vaccination and SARS-CoV-2 variants. Treatment denoted: 15 to 20 received Ad26.COV2.S at low or high dose, single or two shots; roughly five received placebo; per-sample allocation not given. Samples came from day 63 after the first vaccine or placebo injection. Assay used: immunoSEQ multiplex PCR; TCRdb lists only in-frame clones, some missing. The sample consists of under 550,000 clones, roughly 90% of them appearing once. This specimen consisted of peripheral blood, obtained in a trial of Ad26.COV2.S vaccine versus placebo. The receptors originated from a person between 18 and 60 years old who received the Ad26.COV2.S COVID-19 vaccine or a placebo.

The gene calls are TRBV19 and TRBJ2-1, with 7 bases lining up with TRBD2. CDR1 is LNHDA and CDR2 is SQIVND in the germline V gene (reference sequence). CDR3 size: 13 residues. The trim removed 8 bases at V and 7 bases at J, leaving 8 bases unmatched. CDR3 sequence reads: CASREAGRNEQFF. DNA for the CDR3: TGTGCCAGTCGAGAAGCGGGACGGAATGAGCAGTTCTTC. Variable domain in full (rest from reference TRBV19 and TRBJ2-1): DGGITQSPKYLFRKEGQNVTLSCEQNLNHDAMYWYRQDPGQGLRLIYYSQIVNDFQKGDIAEGYSVSREKKESFPLTVTSAQKNPTAFYLCASREAGRNEQFFGPGTRLTVL.

The chain couples TRBV7-9 to TRBJ1-1; tentative D call: TRBD1 (5 bases). The germline gives CDR1 SEHNR, CDR2 FQNEAQ (reference sequence). The ends were cut back, 5 bases at V and 5 bases at J, with 12 bases in the middle. The CDR3 has 13 residues. The CDR3 sequence: CASSHPGGTEAFF. The DNA of the CDR3 is TGTGCCAGCAGCCATCCCGGGGGAACTGAAGCTTTCTTT.

The chain joins TRBV21-1 to TRBJ2-5; the tabulated D call, TRBD2, remains unverified against the DNA. TRBV21-1 is a known pseudogene. CDR3 length: 17 residues. In DNA, the CDR3 is TGTGCCAGCAGCGTTCCTTCCCGGACTAGAGGGGAAGAGACCCAGTACTTC. Translated: CASSVPSRTRGEETQYF.

The chain has TRBV28 and TRBJ2-1; no firm D call. CDR3 length: 10 amino acids. The germline gives CDR1 MDHEN, CDR2 SYDVKM. Trimming shortened V by 5 bases and J by 5 bases, and 1 base separated the two germline ends. This chain's CDR3 is CASSNNEQFF. In DNA, the CDR3 is TGTGCCAGCAGTAACAATGAGCAGTTCTTC.

The J gene is TRBJ1-1, the V gene TRBV5-1; 9 positions agree with TRBD1. This CDR3 contains 17 residues. V was clipped by 0 bases and J by 4 bases; unmatched bases: 10. Germline V gene data show CDR1 as SGHRS and CDR2 as YFSETQ. The CDR3 DNA reads TGCGCCAGCAGCTTGGGTCCCACTACAGGGGGCCCCACTGAAGCTTTCTTT. This gives the protein CASSLGPTTGGPTEAFF. Using reference TRBV5-1 and TRBJ1-1 for the parts outside the CDR3, the full variable domain is KAGVTQTPRYLIKTRGQQVTLSCSPISGHRSVSWYQQTPGQGLQFLFEYFSETQRNKGNFPGRFSGRQFSNSRSEMNVSTLELGDSALYLCASSLGPTTGGPTEAFFGQGTRLTVV.

The J gene is TRBJ2-7, the V gene TRBV4-1; TRBD1 matches at 11 bases. The length of the CDR3 is 14 residues. J lost 5 bases, V lost 2 bases, and 2 bases had no gene match. Germline CDR1 is MGHRA and CDR2 is YSYEKL. Here the CDR3 reads CASSQRTGGDEQYF. The CDR3 nucleotides are TGCGCCAGCAGCCAACGGACAGGGGGCGACGAGCAGTACTTC.

This clone was picked up one time. The CDR3 protein is CASSYPGTVDSNQPQHF. Written as DNA, the CDR3 is TGTGCCAGCAGTTACCCCGGGACAGTTGATAGCAATCAGCCCCAGCATTTT. J is TRBJ1-5 and V is TRBV6-2 or TRBV6-3; the match to TRBD1 covers 7 bases. Germline CDR1 MNHEY, CDR2 SVGEGT. The junction had 7 bases not matched to a gene; V was cut back by 2 bases and J by 0 bases. The CDR3 is 17 residues long.

The rearrangement uses TRBV9 and TRBJ2-5, with 10 bases fitting TRBD1. Germline V gene lookup returns CDR1 SGDLS and CDR2 YYNGEE. Trimming took 4 bases from V and 4 from J; bases not matched to a gene: 10. The CDR3 extends over 16 amino acids. The CDR3 sequence is CASSHRTGGLGETQYF. The DNA of the CDR3 is TGTGCCAGCAGCCACAGGACAGGGGGATTAGGAGAGACCCAGTACTTC.

Concerning this clone: In the same sample, other DNA sequences code for this CDR3. This chain connects TRBV18 to TRBJ2-1; D gene ambiguous. Looked up from germline, CDR1 is KGHSH and CDR2 is LQKENI. This CDR3 has 13 amino acids. The V gene lost 6 bases and the J gene lost 0 bases, with 6 bases spanning the gap. CDR3 sequence reads: CASSPSSYNEQFF. The CDR3 DNA follows: TGTGCCAGCTCCCCCAGCTCCTACAATGAGCAGTTCTTC.

In this sample, this clone turned up once. CDR3 in DNA: TGTGCCAGCTCACCACCGGCTATGCGGGACAGGGACGGCTACACCTTC. Its protein product is CASSPPAMRDRDGYTF. The genes are TRBV18 and TRBJ1-2; 9 bases agree with TRBD1. The V gene's germline CDR1 is KGHSH and CDR2 LQKENI. CDR3 length: 16 residues. The junction had 10 bases not matched to a gene; V was cut back by 0 bases and J by 8 bases.

J is TRBJ1-1 and V is TRBV28, with a possible D match to TRBD1 (5 bases). This CDR3 is 14 amino acids long. The V gene lost 8 bases and the J gene lost 4 bases, with 17 bases spanning the gap. The germline CDR1 and CDR2 sequences are MDHEN and SYDVKM. The CDR3 reads CASHVLGGGTEAFF. The CDR3 DNA reads TGTGCCAGCCACGTCTTGGGGGGGGGCACTGAAGCTTTCTTT.

The genes are TRBV29-1 and TRBJ1-1, with TRBD1 matching over 7 bases. V lost 7 bases, J lost 4 bases, and 12 bases stayed unmatched. CDR3 length: 14 residues. In germline, CDR1 is SQVTM, CDR2 ANQGSEA. The CDR3 DNA sequence: TGCAGCGGTCGGGAGGGGGCCGGGGTCACTGAAGCTTTCTTT. Protein product: CSGREGAGVTEAFF. Filled out from reference TRBV29-1 and TRBJ1-1, the complete variable domain reads SAVISQKPSRDICQRGTSLTIQCQVDSQVTMMFWYRQQPGQSLTLIATANQGSEATYESGFVIDKFPISRPNLTFSTLTVSNMSPEDSSIYLCSGREGAGVTEAFFGQGTRLTVV.

This clone was seen only a few times. The genes are TRBV5-6 and TRBJ2-7; D is undetermined. This CDR3 has 14 residues. V was cut by 4 bases and J by 6 bases, with 17 bases left in between. Germline values: CDR1 SGHDT, CDR2 YYEEEE. The CDR3 here is CASSRRSSYREQYF. The CDR3 nucleotides are TGTGCCAGCAGCCGTCGATCCTCGTACCGCGAGCAGTACTTC. Full variable domain (remainder filled in from reference TRBV5-6 and TRBJ2-7): DAGVTQSPTHLIKTRGQQVTLRCSPKSGHDTVSWYQQALGQGPQFIFQYYEEEERQRGNFPDRFSGHQFPNYSSELNVNALLLGDSALYLCASSRRSSYREQYFGPGTRLTVT.

The chain recombines TRBV27 with TRBJ1-3; D perhaps matches TRBD1 (6 bases). The CDR3 totals 13 residues. CDR1 MNHEY and CDR2 SMNVEV come from the germline V gene (reference sequence). V shed 4 bases and J shed 2 bases, with 6 bases lying between them. The CDR3 here is CASSSGAGNTIYF. The CDR3 DNA reads as TGTGCCAGCAGTTCAGGGGCTGGAAACACCATATATTTT.

V is TRBV14 and J is TRBJ1-3; D is undetermined. CDR3 length: 13 residues. The V gene's germline CDR1 is SGHDN and CDR2 FVKESK. V dropped 4 bases and J dropped 2 bases, with 6 bases sitting between them. CDR3 in amino acids: CASSRDTGNTIYF. The CDR3 DNA reads as TGTGCCAGCAGCCGGGATACTGGAAACACCATATATTTT.

The chain links TRBV10-3 to TRBJ2-5, with 12 positions matching TRBD2. With 0 bases clipped from V and 4 bases from J, the junction kept 3 bases outside the gene matches. Germline V gene data show CDR1 as ENHRY and CDR2 as SYGVKD. The length of the CDR3 is 16 residues. The CDR3 region is CAISESALAGGETQYF. CDR3 in DNA: TGTGCCATCAGTGAGTCGGCACTAGCGGGAGGAGAGACCCAGTACTTC.

This clone was seen only once. The rearrangement links TRBV6-6 to TRBJ1-3; no definite D call. The V end lost 7 bases, the J end lost 2 bases, and 18 bases lay between the germline ends. Germline V gives CDR1 MNHNY, CDR2 SVGAGI (reference sequence). This CDR3 contains 16 residues. For the CDR3, the DNA is TGTGCCAGCACGACTCGAAGCGGGGTGGCTGGAAACACCATATATTTT. Translation gives CASTTRSGVAGNTIYF.

V usage is TRBV2 and J usage is TRBJ2-5; no firm D call. In germline, CDR1 is SNHLY, CDR2 FYNNEI. V shed 1 base and J shed 2 bases, with 5 bases lying between them. The CDR3 spans 13 residues. The DNA for the CDR3 is TGTGCCAGCAGTGAAGGACAACAAGAGACCCAGTACTTC. Its translation: CASSEGQQETQYF.

The chain joins TRBV18 to TRBJ2-1, with D possibly matching TRBD2 (6 bases). The CDR3 sequence is 16 residues long. CDR1 is KGHSH, CDR2 LQKENI, per germline. V was shortened by 2 bases and J by 2 bases, with 13 bases between the two germline ends. The chain's CDR3 is CASSPVGGKAYNEQFF. CDR3 bases: TGTGCCAGCTCACCAGTGGGGGGAAAGGCCTACAATGAGCAGTTCTTC.

The rearrangement uses TRBV5-6 and TRBJ1-5, with 11 bases lining up with TRBD1. V dropped 4 bases and J dropped 5; count of bases not matched to a gene: 5. The germline CDR1 and CDR2 sequences are SGHDT and YYEEEE. The length of the CDR3 is 15 residues. CDR3 sequence: CASSPRTGGDQPQHF. CDR3 DNA: TGTGCCAGCAGCCCTCGGACAGGGGGCGATCAGCCCCAGCATTTT.

The chain links TRBV6-6 to TRBJ2-5; D may be TRBD2 (6 bases). V dropped 5 bases and J dropped 1 base, with 23 bases sitting between them. The CDR3 covers 18 residues. Germline CDR1 reads MNHNY; CDR2 reads SVGAGI (reference sequence). DNA for the CDR3: TGTGCCAGCAGTCCTCACCGGGACTTATATTTTGGCCAAGAGACCCAGTACTTC. This gives the protein CASSPHRDLYFGQETQYF.

The V and J genes are TRBV28 and TRBJ2-2, with 11 bases matching TRBD1. Unmatched junction bases numbered 26, after V lost 5 bases and J lost 9 bases. The CDR3 has 21 residues. Looked up from germline, CDR1 is MDHEN and CDR2 is SYDVKM. The CDR3 DNA follows: TGTGCCAGCAGTCCCGTCGGATTGGGACAGGGGGTCAGCGGGAGGTATAGGGAGCTGTTTTTT. Translation: CASSPVGLGQGVSGRYRELFF.

The chain uses TRBV19 and TRBJ1-1; D remains ambiguous. This CDR3 has 13 amino acids. Germline lookup yields CDR1 LNHDA and CDR2 SQIVND (reference sequence). Between the trimmed V and J ends, which lost 6 bases and 4 bases, there was a span of 12 bases. The CDR3 is CASRGWFGTEAFF. Written as DNA, the CDR3 is TGTGCCAGTAGAGGGTGGTTCGGCACTGAAGCTTTCTTT.